Detailed here is one TCR beta chain. The data originate from a study of blood T cell repertoires in COVID-19. Study-level information: Samples came from the United States, Italy and Spain, spanning acute and convalescent COVID-19. PBMCs, B-cell-depleted T cells, or T cells were the source of the cDNA or gDNA that made up the material.

Authors' methods: The authors estimated nucleated cell counts from reference gene primer amplification. The assay was immunoSEQ multiplex PCR, and TCRdb's table has in-frame clones only and misses some. The DNA was the basis for D and trimming; V, J and clone size are from that table. The data show over 200,000 clones, roughly 90% seen once. This clonotype originated in a man between 60 and 75 years old who had recovered from COVID-19. Source material: peripheral blood.

CDR3 coding DNA: TGTGCCAGCAGCCCCCTGAGGCGCGCTGAGACCCAGTACTTC. This codes for CASSPLRRAETQYF. The chain recombines TRBV7-9 with TRBJ2-5; no clear D. This CDR3 has 14 amino acids. Trimming shortened V by 5 bases and J by 5 bases, and 15 bases separated the two germline ends. CDR1 and CDR2 from the germline V gene are SEHNR and FQNEAQ (reference sequence).